This TCR beta chain was documented in a study of T cell repertoires in cytomegalovirus infection. Across the whole study: Evidence of both CMV infection and a matching HLA type came from public TCR beta signatures. General study points: CMV carriers having the relevant HLA were flagged by cumulative public TCR beta family frequency. HLA-C-restricted CMV-specific TCR beta clonotypes prevailed in the ex vivo response.

This clonotype has a handful of counts. Its matching antigen is unknown. MiXCR, run by TCRdb on the reads, gives a single entry per CDR3 protein. The sample shows some 220,000 distinct CDR3 sequences, around an eighth of them seen only once. This CDR3 contains 13 residues. V lost 5 bases, J lost 1 base, and 9 bases lay in between. CDR1 and CDR2 (germline): SGHRS, YFSETQ. This TCR derives from a human donor in good health (CMV status not recorded). Some clones in this sample may be carry-over from other donors' samples. The sequencing input was PBMCs. This chain links TRBV5-1 with TRBJ1-1; D not certain. DNA of the CDR3: TGCGCCAGCAGGGTTGAGCGGAACACTGAAGCTTTCTTT. As protein: CASRVERNTEAFF.